A selection of T cell receptor beta chains follows, all from one sample in a study of blood T cell repertoires in COVID-19. Measured with immunoSEQ multiplex PCR; TCRdb has only the in-frame clones, and not every one. The sample has some 250,000 clones, 80% to 90% seen once. Material: peripheral blood. Receptors were obtained from a man between 60 and 75 years old with acute or convalescent COVID-19. CDR3s include the opening cysteine and the closing phenylalanine or tryptophan. Each record gives: D gene, V gene, clone size, J gene, CDR3 DNA, CDR3 protein. D genes are given only for firm matches. Rows give clone size only sometimes, using once, few, many, or a class for an expanded clone.

D gene: TRBD2; V gene: TRBV2; clone size: many; J gene: TRBJ2-7; CDR3 DNA: TGTGCCAGCAGTGACGAACTAGCGGGAGGCTACGAGCAGTACTTC; CDR3 protein: CASSDELAGGYEQYF
D gene: TRBD1; V gene: TRBV10-3; clone size: .; J gene: TRBJ2-7; CDR3 DNA: TGTGCCATCAGCGCGGGACAGGCCTCCGAGCAGTACTTC; CDR3 protein: CAISAGQASEQYF
D gene: TRBD1; V gene: TRBV6-4; clone size: .; J gene: TRBJ2-1; CDR3 DNA: TGTGCCAGCAGTGATGGACAGGGGGGGTTCCATGAGCAGTTCTTC; CDR3 protein: CASSDGQGGFHEQFF
D gene: TRBD1; V gene: TRBV6-6; clone size: .; J gene: TRBJ1-4; CDR3 DNA: TGTGCCAGCAGTTACACAGGACAGGGAGGGGAAAAACTGTTTTTT; CDR3 protein: CASSYTGQGGEKLFF
D gene: .; V gene: TRBV18; clone size: .; J gene: TRBJ1-1; CDR3 DNA: TGTGCCAGCTCACAGGGGGAGAGATGGACTGAAGCTTTCTTT; CDR3 protein: CASSQGERWTEAFF
D gene: TRBD1; V gene: TRBV4-1; clone size: .; J gene: TRBJ1-2; CDR3 DNA: TGCGCCAGCAGCCAAGAATACAGGGGAGGCTATGGCTACACCTTC; CDR3 protein: CASSQEYRGGYGYTF
D gene: TRBD2; V gene: TRBV11-2; clone size: .; J gene: TRBJ2-1; CDR3 DNA: TGTGCCAGCAGCTCCTCTAGCGGGAGGGGGTCCTACAATGAGCAGTTCTTC; CDR3 protein: CASSSSSGRGSYNEQFF
D gene: TRBD1; V gene: TRBV19; clone size: .; J gene: TRBJ2-7; CDR3 DNA: TGTGCCAGTAGTATTTTGCCGGGACAGGGGATAGCCTACGAGCAGTACTTC; CDR3 protein: CASSILPGQGIAYEQYF
D gene: TRBD2; V gene: TRBV30; clone size: .; J gene: TRBJ2-3; CDR3 DNA: TGTGCCTGGAGGAAAGCGGGGGGGACTCCAGATACGCAGTATTTT; CDR3 protein: CAWRKAGGTPDTQYF
D gene: .; V gene: TRBV10-3; clone size: few; J gene: TRBJ2-7; CDR3 DNA: TGTGCCATCAGAGGGAGCTCTAGCTCCTACGAGCAGTACTTC; CDR3 protein: CAIRGSSSSYEQYF
D gene: TRBD2; V gene: TRBV3-1/TRBV3-2; clone size: .; J gene: TRBJ2-7; CDR3 DNA: TGTGCCAGCAGCCAAAGCAACGGGGGGGTCGAGCAGTACTTC; CDR3 protein: CASSQSNGGVEQYF
D gene: .; V gene: TRBV4-1; clone size: .; J gene: TRBJ2-7; CDR3 DNA: TGCGCCAGATGGAGGAGCTACGAGCAGTACTTC; CDR3 protein: CARWRSYEQYF
D gene: .; V gene: TRBV28; clone size: .; J gene: TRBJ2-7; CDR3 DNA: TGTGCCAGCAGTTTGCTAGCCGGGCGCGAGCAGTACTTC; CDR3 protein: CASSLLAGREQYF
D gene: TRBD1; V gene: TRBV11-2; clone size: once; J gene: TRBJ2-5; CDR3 DNA: TGTGCCAGCAGCTCGGGACAGGGGGCTGGAGAGACCCAGTACTTC; CDR3 protein: CASSSGQGAGETQYF
D gene: TRBD1; V gene: TRBV5-1; clone size: .; J gene: TRBJ1-1; CDR3 DNA: TGCGCCAGCAGCTCCGCAGGGGGCGCGATGGGCACTGAAGCTTTCTTT; CDR3 protein: CASSSAGGAMGTEAFF
D gene: .; V gene: TRBV4-2; clone size: .; J gene: TRBJ1-4; CDR3 DNA: TGTGCCAGCAGCCAAGAAGCGGACGGGCTGTTTTTT; CDR3 protein: CASSQEADGLFF
D gene: .; V gene: TRBV29-1; clone size: once; J gene: TRBJ1-1; CDR3 DNA: TGCAGCGTTGTTAGGAGTTACACTGAAGCTTTCTTT; CDR3 protein: CSVVRSYTEAFF
D gene: .; V gene: TRBV28; clone size: .; J gene: TRBJ1-4; CDR3 DNA: TGTGCCAGCAGTTTTGACAGGACAACTAATGAAAAACTGTTTTTT; CDR3 protein: CASSFDRTTNEKLFF
D gene: TRBD1; V gene: TRBV6-5; clone size: once; J gene: TRBJ1-2; CDR3 DNA: TGTGCCAGCAGCGTGACAGGGGTCGCTTATGGCTACACCTTC; CDR3 protein: CASSVTGVAYGYTF
D gene: .; V gene: TRBV25-1; clone size: .; J gene: TRBJ2-2; CDR3 DNA: TGTGCCAGCAGACAACAGGGGAACACCGGGGAGCTGTTTTTT; CDR3 protein: CASRQQGNTGELFF
D gene: TRBD1; V gene: TRBV20-1; clone size: few; J gene: TRBJ2-7; CDR3 DNA: TGCAGTGCTAGTCTCGGGACAGGAGCCTACGAGCAGTACTTC; CDR3 protein: CSASLGTGAYEQYF
D gene: .; V gene: TRBV28; clone size: .; J gene: TRBJ2-3; CDR3 DNA: TGTGCCAGCGGGCCCACAGATACGCAGTATTTT; CDR3 protein: CASGPTDTQYF
D gene: .; V gene: TRBV7-9; clone size: .; J gene: TRBJ2-7; CDR3 DNA: TGTGCCAGCAGCCTATCATCCGGGACAAGGTTCACGCAGTACTTC; CDR3 protein: CASSLSSGTRFTQYF
D gene: TRBD1; V gene: TRBV29-1; clone size: .; J gene: TRBJ2-5; CDR3 DNA: TGCAGCGTTGTCCGGGACAGTGCCCCCCAAGAGACCCAGTACTTC; CDR3 protein: CSVVRDSAPQETQYF
D gene: .; V gene: TRBV2; clone size: .; J gene: TRBJ2-3; CDR3 DNA: TGTGCCAGCAGACTTACGTACACAGATACGCAGTATTTT; CDR3 protein: CASRLTYTDTQYF
D gene: .; V gene: TRBV2; clone size: .; J gene: TRBJ2-3; CDR3 DNA: TGTGCCAGCAGTAGGCAGGGTGGCAACACAGATACGCAGTATTTT; CDR3 protein: CASSRQGGNTDTQYF
D gene: .; V gene: TRBV6-1; clone size: .; J gene: TRBJ2-1; CDR3 DNA: TGTGCCAGCAAAGACTCCTCCTACAATGAGCAGTTCTTC; CDR3 protein: CASKDSSYNEQFF
D gene: .; V gene: TRBV19; clone size: .; J gene: TRBJ2-3; CDR3 DNA: TGTGCCAGTAGTAGTTTCAGGAGCACAGATACGCAGTATTTT; CDR3 protein: CASSSFRSTDTQYF
D gene: TRBD2; V gene: TRBV9; clone size: .; J gene: TRBJ2-1; CDR3 DNA: TGTGCCAGCAGCGTCGGGTTGGGGACTAGCAACAATGAGCAGTTCTTC; CDR3 protein: CASSVGLGTSNNEQFF